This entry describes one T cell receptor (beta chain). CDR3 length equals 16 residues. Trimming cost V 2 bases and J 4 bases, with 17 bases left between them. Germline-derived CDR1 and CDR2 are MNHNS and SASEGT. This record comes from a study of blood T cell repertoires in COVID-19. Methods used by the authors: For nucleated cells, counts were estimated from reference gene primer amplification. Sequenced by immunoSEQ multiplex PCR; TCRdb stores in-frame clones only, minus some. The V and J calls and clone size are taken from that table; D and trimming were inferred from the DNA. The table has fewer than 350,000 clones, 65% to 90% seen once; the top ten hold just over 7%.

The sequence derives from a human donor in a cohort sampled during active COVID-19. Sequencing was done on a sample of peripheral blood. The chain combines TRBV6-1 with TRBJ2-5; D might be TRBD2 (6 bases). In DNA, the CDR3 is TGTGCCAGCAGTGAAATTGGGGGGACGCTCGGAGAGACCCAGTACTTC. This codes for CASSEIGGTLGETQYF.